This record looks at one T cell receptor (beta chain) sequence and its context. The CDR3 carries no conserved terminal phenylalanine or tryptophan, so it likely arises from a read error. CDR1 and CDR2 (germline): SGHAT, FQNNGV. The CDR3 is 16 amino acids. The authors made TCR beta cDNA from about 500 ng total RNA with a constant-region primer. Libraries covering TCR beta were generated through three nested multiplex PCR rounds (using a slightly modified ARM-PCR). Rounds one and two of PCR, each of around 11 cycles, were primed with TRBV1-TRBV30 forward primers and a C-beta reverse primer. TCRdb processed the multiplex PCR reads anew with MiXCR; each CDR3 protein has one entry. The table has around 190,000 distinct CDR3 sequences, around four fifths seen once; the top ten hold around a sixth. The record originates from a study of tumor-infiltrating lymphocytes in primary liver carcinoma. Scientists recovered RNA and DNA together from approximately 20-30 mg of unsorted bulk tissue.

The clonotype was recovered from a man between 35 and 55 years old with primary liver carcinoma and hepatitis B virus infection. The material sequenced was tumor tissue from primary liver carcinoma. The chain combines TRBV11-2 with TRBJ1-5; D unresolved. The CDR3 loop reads CASNLGDTGWAQPQHL. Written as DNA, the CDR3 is TGTGCCAGCAACTTAGGAGACACGGGTTGGGCTCAGCCCCAGCATCTT.